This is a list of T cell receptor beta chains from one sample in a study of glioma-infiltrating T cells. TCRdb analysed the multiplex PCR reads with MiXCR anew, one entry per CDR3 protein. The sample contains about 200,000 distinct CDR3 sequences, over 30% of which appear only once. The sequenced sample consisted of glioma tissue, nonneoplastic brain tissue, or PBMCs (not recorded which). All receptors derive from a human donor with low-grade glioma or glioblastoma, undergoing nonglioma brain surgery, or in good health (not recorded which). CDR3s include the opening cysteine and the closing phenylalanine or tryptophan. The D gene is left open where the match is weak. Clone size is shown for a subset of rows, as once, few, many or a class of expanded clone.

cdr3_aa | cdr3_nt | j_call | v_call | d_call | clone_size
CASSANGDGGYTF | TGTGCCAGCAGCGCCAACGGGGATGGTGGCTACACCTTC | TRBJ1-2 | TRBV28 | - | many
CRVGRGGEQFF | TGCAGGGTTGGCAGGGGGGGTGAGCAGTTCTTC | TRBJ2-1 | TRBV29-1 | - | -
CASSRGLAANTGELFF | TGTGCCAGCAGCCGCGGACTAGCGGCGAACACCGGGGAGCTGTTTTTT | TRBJ2-2 | TRBV3-1 | TRBD2 | many
CASSLALAGAPEQYF | TGTGCCAGCAGCTTAGCGCTAGCGGGAGCCCCCGAGCAGTACTTC | TRBJ2-7 | TRBV7-2 | TRBD2 | many
CASSQDFAGGAETQYF | TGCGCCAGCAGCCAAGATTTTGCGGGAGGGGCTGAGACCCAGTACTTC | TRBJ2-5 | TRBV4-3 | TRBD2 | many
CASSQGRAGGAKNIQYF | TGCGCCAGCAGCCAAGGACGAGCGGGAGGCGCCAAAAACATTCAGTACTTC | TRBJ2-4 | TRBV4-1 | TRBD2 | many
CASSQGAVTDTQYF | TGTGCCAGCAGCCAAGGAGCAGTCACAGATACGCAGTATTTT | TRBJ2-3 | TRBV3-1 | - | -
CSAHLTPLNEQYF | TGCAGCGCACACCTGACCCCGTTGAACGAGCAGTACTTC | TRBJ2-7 | TRBV29-1 | - | few
CASSPLDSNQPQHF | TGTGCCAGCAGCCCTCTCGACTCTAATCAGCCCCAGCATTTT | TRBJ1-5 | TRBV6-1 | - | many
CASSLGGPNEQYF | TGTGCCAGCAGCTTAGGGGGGCCGAACGAGCAGTACTTC | TRBJ2-7 | TRBV7-9 | - | many
CASSLSGIPDTQYF | TGTGCCAGCAGCTTGAGCGGGATCCCAGATACGCAGTATTTT | TRBJ2-3 | TRBV11-1 | TRBD2 | -
CASSAPAGANEQFF | TGTGCCAGCAGCGCCCCAGCAGGGGCAAATGAGCAGTTCTTC | TRBJ2-1 | TRBV9 | - | -
CASKLASGGTQYF | TGTGCCAGCAAGTTGGCGTCTGGAGGGACCCAGTACTTC | TRBJ2-5 | TRBV3-1 | - | many
CGARLAGVNEQFF | TGCGGTGCTAGACTAGCGGGAGTGAATGAGCAGTTCTTC | TRBJ2-1 | TRBV20-1 | TRBD2 | -
CASSYRGLAPNEQFF | TGTGCCAGCAGTTACAGGGGACTAGCCCCCAATGAGCAGTTCTTC | TRBJ2-1 | TRBV6-6 | TRBD2 | many
CASKPNGGEAFF | TGTGCCAGCAAACCCAACGGGGGTGAAGCTTTCTTT | TRBJ1-1 | TRBV6-1 | - | -
CASSSERYEQFF | TGTGCCAGCAGCTCCGAGAGGTATGAGCAGTTCTTC | TRBJ2-1 | TRBV7-2 | - | -
CASSFLRDDETQYF | TGTGCCAGCAGCTTTCTCAGGGATGATGAGACCCAGTACTTC | TRBJ2-5 | TRBV7-9 | - | many
CASSDSGSFYEQYF | TGTGCCAGCAGTGATAGCGGGAGTTTCTACGAGCAGTACTTC | TRBJ2-7 | TRBV6-1 | TRBD2 | many
CASSLNAPRGNTIYF | TGTGCCAGCAGCTTAAATGCCCCCAGGGGAAACACCATATATTTT | TRBJ1-3 | TRBV7-2 | - | many
CSARYGAATGELFF | TGCAGTGCTAGATACGGGGCGGCAACCGGGGAGCTGTTTTTT | TRBJ2-2 | TRBV20-1 | - | many
CASSYSGMKGYEQYF | TGTGCCAGCAGTTACTCGGGGATGAAGGGGTACGAGCAGTACTTC | TRBJ2-7 | TRBV6-2/TRBV6-3 | - | many
CASSHGGTDTQYF | TGTGCCAGCAGCCACGGAGGGACAGATACGCAGTATTTT | TRBJ2-3 | TRBV27 | - | many
CASSQDPGSGANVMTF | TGTGCCAGCAGCCAAGATCCAGGCTCTGGGGCCAACGTCATGACTTTC | TRBJ2-6 | TRBV3-1 | - | -
CASSSGLQRGTGELFF | TGTGCCAGCAGTTCGGGACTCCAGCGCGGCACCGGGGAGCTGTTTTTT | TRBJ2-2 | TRBV28 | - | many
CASSARDRNSPLHF | TGTGCCAGCAGTGCCCGGGACAGAAATTCACCCCTCCACTTT | TRBJ1-6 | TRBV27 | TRBD1 | -
CASSLTGTGASGANVLTF | TGTGCCAGTAGTCTTACCGGGACAGGGGCTTCTGGGGCCAACGTCCTGACTTTC | TRBJ2-6 | TRBV19 | TRBD1 | few
CASNPLRVGYYGYTF | TGTGCCAGCAACCCCCTCCGGGTTGGATACTATGGCTACACCTTC | TRBJ1-2 | TRBV2 | - | -
CARRPHGTGNTGAFF | TGTGCCAGAAGGCCTCACGGGACGGGGAACACTGGAGCTTTCTTT | TRBJ1-1 | TRBV6-1 | - | -
CASRQPGQTDTQYF | TGTGCCAGCAGACAACCGGGACAGACAGATACGCAGTATTTT | TRBJ2-3 | TRBV6-1 | TRBD1 | many
CASGLTETQYF | TGTGCCAGTGGACTAACAGAGACCCAGTACTTC | TRBJ2-5 | TRBV6-2/TRBV6-3 | - | many
CASSWTGATGELFF | TGTGCCAGCAGCTGGACAGGGGCTACCGGGGAGCTGTTTTTT | TRBJ2-2 | TRBV7-2 | TRBD1 | many